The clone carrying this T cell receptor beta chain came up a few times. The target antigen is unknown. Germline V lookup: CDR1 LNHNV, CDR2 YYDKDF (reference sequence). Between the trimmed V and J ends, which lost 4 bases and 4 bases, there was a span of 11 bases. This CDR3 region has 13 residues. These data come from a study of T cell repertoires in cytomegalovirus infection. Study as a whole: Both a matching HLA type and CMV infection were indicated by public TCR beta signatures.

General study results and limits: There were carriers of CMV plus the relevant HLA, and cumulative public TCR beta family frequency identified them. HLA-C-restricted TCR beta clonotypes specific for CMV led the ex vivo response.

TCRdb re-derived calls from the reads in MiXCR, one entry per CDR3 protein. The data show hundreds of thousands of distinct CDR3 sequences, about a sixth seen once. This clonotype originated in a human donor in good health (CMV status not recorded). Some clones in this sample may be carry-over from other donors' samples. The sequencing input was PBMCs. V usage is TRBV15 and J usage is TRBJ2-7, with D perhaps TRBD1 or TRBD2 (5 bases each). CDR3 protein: CATSIRGRYEQYF. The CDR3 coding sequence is TGTGCCACCAGCATACGGGGACGTTACGAGCAGTACTTC.